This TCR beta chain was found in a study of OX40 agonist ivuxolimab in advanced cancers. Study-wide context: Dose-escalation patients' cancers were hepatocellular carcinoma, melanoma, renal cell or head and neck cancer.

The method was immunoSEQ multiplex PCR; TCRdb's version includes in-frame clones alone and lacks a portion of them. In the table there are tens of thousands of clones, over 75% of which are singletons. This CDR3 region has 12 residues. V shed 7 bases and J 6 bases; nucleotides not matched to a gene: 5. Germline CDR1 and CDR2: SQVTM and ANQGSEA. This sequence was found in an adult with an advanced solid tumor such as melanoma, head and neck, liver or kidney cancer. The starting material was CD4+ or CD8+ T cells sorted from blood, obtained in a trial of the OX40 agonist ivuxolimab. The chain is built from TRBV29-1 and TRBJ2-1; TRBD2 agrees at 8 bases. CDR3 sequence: CSARTSSNEQFF. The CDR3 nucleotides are TGCAGCGCCCGGACTAGCAGCAATGAGCAGTTCTTC.